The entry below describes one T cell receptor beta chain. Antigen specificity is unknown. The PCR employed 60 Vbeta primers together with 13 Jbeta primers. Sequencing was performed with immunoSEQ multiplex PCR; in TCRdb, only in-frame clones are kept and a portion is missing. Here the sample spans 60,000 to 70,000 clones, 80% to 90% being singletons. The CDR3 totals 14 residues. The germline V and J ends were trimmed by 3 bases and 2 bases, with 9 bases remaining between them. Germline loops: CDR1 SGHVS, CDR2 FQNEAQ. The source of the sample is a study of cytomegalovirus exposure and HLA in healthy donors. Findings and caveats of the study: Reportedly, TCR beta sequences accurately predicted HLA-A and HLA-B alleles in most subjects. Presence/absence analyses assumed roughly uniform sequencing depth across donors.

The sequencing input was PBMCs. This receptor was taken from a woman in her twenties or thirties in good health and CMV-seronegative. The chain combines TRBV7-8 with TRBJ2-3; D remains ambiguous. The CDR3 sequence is CASSLTSLTDTQYF. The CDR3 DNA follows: TGTGCCAGCAGCTTGACTTCTCTCACAGATACGCAGTATTTT.